These 5 T cell receptor beta chains were sequenced from one sample in a study of CD8+ T cells in alopecia areata. RNA was isolated and reverse transcribed to cDNA, the sequencing template. Data came from immunoSEQ multiplex PCR; TCRdb stores just in-frame clones and leaves some out. The profile shows around 290,000 clones, roughly 64% of them singletons. Stated treatment: oral pan-JAK inhibitor, 5-10 mg twice daily. Sequences were derived from CD4+ T cells sorted from blood, sampled at week 24, from a patient treated with tofacitinib. These TCRs come from a human donor with alopecia areata.

This sequence joins TRBV9 and TRBJ2-2, with 10 bases identical to TRBD1. This CDR3 has 16 residues. From germline, CDR1 is SGDLS and CDR2 YYNGEE. V gave up 4 bases and J gave up 3 bases; unmatched junction bases: 6. The CDR3 DNA reads as TGTGCCAGCAGCCTCCAGGGGACAGGGGACACCGGGGAGCTGTTTTTT. Amino acids: CASSLQGTGDTGELFF.

The rearrangement links TRBV5-1 to TRBJ2-7; D is uncertain. CDR3 length: 11 amino acids. The germline CDR1 and CDR2 sequences are SGHRS and YFSETQ. Trimming removed 4 bases from V and 3 bases from J, with 5 bases in between. CDR3 residues: CASSRDYEQYF. The DNA for the CDR3 is TGCGCCAGCAGCAGAGACTACGAGCAGTACTTC.

This clone was seen a few times. The chain joins TRBV29-1 to TRBJ2-3; D not certain. Between the trimmed V and J ends, which lost 1 base and 4 bases, there was a span of 6 bases. Per germline, CDR1 SQVTM and CDR2 ANQGSEA. The CDR3 runs 12 residues. The CDR3 loop is CSVEAVSDTQYF. Written as DNA, the CDR3 is TGCAGCGTTGAAGCAGTGTCAGATACGCAGTATTTT.

This clone was seen a few times. The chain combines TRBV5-4 with TRBJ2-6; a possible D gene is TRBD2 (5 bases). In germline, CDR1 is SGHNT, CDR2 YYREEE (reference sequence). The V end lost 4 bases, the J end lost 4 bases, and 12 bases lay between the germline ends. This CDR3 is 15 amino acids long. This CDR3 is CASSHTGSGANVLTF. The DNA of the CDR3 is TGTGCCAGCAGCCATACGGGGTCCGGGGCCAACGTCCTGACTTTC. The full variable domain, in which reference TRBV5-4 and TRBJ2-6 provide the parts outside the CDR3, is ETGVTQSPTHLIKTRGQQVTLRCSSQSGHNTVSWYQQALGQGPQFIFQYYREEENGRGNFPPRFSGLQFPNYSSELNVNALELDDSALYLCASSHTGSGANVLTFGAGSRLTVL.

This clone was observed a handful of times. The chain couples TRBV10-2 to TRBJ2-7; possibly TRBD1 for D (5 bases). V lost 0 bases and J 2 bases, leaving 8 bases between the germline ends. Germline CDR1 and CDR2: WSHSY and SAAADI. The length of the CDR3 is 14 residues. CDR3 nucleotide sequence: TGCGCCAGCAGTGAGTCTGGACACCCCTACGAGCAGTACTTC. Its translation is CASSESGHPYEQYF.